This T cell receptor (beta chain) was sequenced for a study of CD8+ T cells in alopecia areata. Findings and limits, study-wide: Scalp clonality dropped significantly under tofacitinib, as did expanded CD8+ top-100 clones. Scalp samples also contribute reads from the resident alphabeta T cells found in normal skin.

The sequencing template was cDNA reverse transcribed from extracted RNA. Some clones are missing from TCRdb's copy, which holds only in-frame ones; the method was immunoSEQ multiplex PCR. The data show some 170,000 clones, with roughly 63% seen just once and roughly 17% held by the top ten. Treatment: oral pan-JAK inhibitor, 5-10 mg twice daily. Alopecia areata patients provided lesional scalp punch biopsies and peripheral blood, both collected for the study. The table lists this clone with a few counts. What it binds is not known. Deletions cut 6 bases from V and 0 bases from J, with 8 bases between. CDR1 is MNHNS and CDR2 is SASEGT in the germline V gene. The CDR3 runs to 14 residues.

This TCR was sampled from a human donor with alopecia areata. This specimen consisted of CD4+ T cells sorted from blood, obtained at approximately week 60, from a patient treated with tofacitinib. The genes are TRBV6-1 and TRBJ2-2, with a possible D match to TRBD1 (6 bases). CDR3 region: CASRWTANTGELFF. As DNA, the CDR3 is TGTGCCAGCAGATGGACAGCGAACACCGGGGAGCTGTTTTTT.